The 9 T cell receptor beta chains presented below share a single source sample, sequenced in a study of CD8 T cells in ankylosing spondylitis (dated by TCRdb to 2016 to 2017). To prepare the library, 5' RACE was applied. This sample was sequenced with an Illumina HiSeq 2500. TCRdb passed the public sequencing reads through fastp at Q25 and MiXCR, retaining productive beta sequences. All rows with the same CDR3 protein become a single entry with the most common DNA and genes. Counted in this sample were 40,000 or so distinct CDR3 sequences; less than 3% of them appeared once. Together, the top ten hold roughly 4.4% of the sample. The sequenced material came from blood, either unsorted or a sorted T cell fraction (not recorded which). The receptor set was obtained from a male donor with ankylosing spondylitis or in good health (not recorded which).

The table lists this clonotype with many counts. The J gene is TRBJ2-7, the V gene TRBV9, with 7 bases lining up with TRBD2. The CDR3 has 15 amino acids. V shed 1 base, J shed 6 bases, and the junction held 10 bases outside the gene matches. CDR1 SGDLS and CDR2 YYNGEE come from the germline V gene. This chain's CDR3 is CASSVSPGWEGEQYF. The DNA for the CDR3 is TGTGCCAGCAGCGTATCTCCGGGGTGGGAGGGCGAGCAGTACTTC.

Many counts were recorded for this clonotype. This rearrangement joins TRBV9 to TRBJ2-3; the D is unclear. Trimming pared 3 bases from V and 6 bases from J, leaving 8 bases between. The CDR3 extends over 12 amino acids. The germline gives CDR1 SGDLS, CDR2 YYNGEE. CDR3 coding DNA: TGTGCCAGCAGCGCCCAGGTGGATACGCAGTATTTT. Translation: CASSAQVDTQYF. Variable domain in full (rest from reference TRBV9 and TRBJ2-3): DSGVTQTPKHLITATGQRVTLRCSPRSGDLSVYWYQQSLDQGLQFLIQYYNGEERAKGNILERFSAQQFPDLHSELNLSSLELGDSALYFCASSAQVDTQYFGPGTRLTVL.

This clonotype occurred many times. The V and J genes are TRBV7-9 and TRBJ2-3; TRBD2 aligns across 9 bases. Germline trimming cut 5 bases from V and 6 bases from J; bases unmatched to any gene: 12. CDR3 size: 16 residues. The germline V gene encodes CDR1 SEHNR and CDR2 FQNEAQ (reference sequence). CDR3 loop: CASSPGLAGEADTQYF. The CDR3 coding sequence is TGTGCCAGCAGCCCTGGTTTAGCGGGAGAGGCGGATACGCAGTATTTT.

There are a few counts of this clonotype. This chain connects TRBV9 to TRBJ2-2; 7 nucleotides line up with TRBD2. The CDR3 is 16 amino acids. Germline V gene data show CDR1 as SGDLS and CDR2 as YYNGEE. V shed 0 bases and J 2 bases; nucleotides not matched to a gene: 4. DNA for the CDR3: TGTGCCAGCAGCGTAGCTGGCGGGAGAAACACCGGGGAGCTGTTTTTT. This encodes CASSVAGGRNTGELFF.

This clonotype was seen repeatedly, ten times or more. V gene TRBV9 combines with J gene TRBJ2-1; D not resolved. The CDR3 consists of 14 residues. Germline V gives CDR1 SGDLS, CDR2 YYNGEE. The V end was cut by 0 bases, the J end by 4 bases, with 8 bases between. CDR3 nucleotides: TGTGCCAGCAGCGTAGCTACCTCATACAATGAGCAGTTCTTC. It is translated as CASSVATSYNEQFF.

This clonotype was detected ten times or more. V usage is TRBV9 and J usage is TRBJ2-3, with D unresolved. Germline V gene lookup returns CDR1 SGDLS and CDR2 YYNGEE. Trimming took off 0 bases at V and 4 bases at J, with 6 bases between the two ends. The CDR3 sequence is 13 residues long. CDR3 in DNA: TGTGCCAGCAGCGTAGTTGGCCCAGATACGCAGTATTTT. Amino acid sequence: CASSVVGPDTQYF.

The table lists this clonotype with many counts. This chain connects TRBV9 to TRBJ2-1; 8 nucleotides line up with TRBD2. Per germline, CDR1 SGDLS and CDR2 YYNGEE. The J segment lost 7 bases and the V segment lost 0 bases, leaving 12 bases of the junction unmatched. The CDR3 runs 17 residues. CDR3 residues: CASSVEIGGAFRNEQFF. CDR3 nucleotides: TGTGCCAGCAGCGTAGAAATCGGGGGGGCCTTCAGGAATGAGCAGTTCTTC.

The sample holds a few counts of this clonotype. V is TRBV9 and J is TRBJ2-2; 9 positions agree with TRBD2. Germline CDR1 and CDR2: SGDLS and YYNGEE. V lost 3 bases and J lost 4; bases outside the gene matches: 4. This CDR3 has 15 amino acids. The CDR3, as DNA: TGTGCCAGCAGCGAAAGCGGGAGGTCCACCGGGGAGCTGTTTTTT. This translates into CASSESGRSTGELFF.

This clonotype was seen repeatedly, ten times or more. V and J are TRBV9 and TRBJ2-7; 7 bases are a match to TRBD1. The CDR3 has 14 amino acids. Germline V gene data show CDR1 as SGDLS and CDR2 as YYNGEE. The V segment lost 4 bases and the J segment 3 bases; nucleotides outside the gene matches: 7. The CDR3 here is CASSTRTGGYEQYF. The CDR3 DNA follows: TGTGCCAGCAGCACCCGGACAGGCGGCTACGAGCAGTACTTC.